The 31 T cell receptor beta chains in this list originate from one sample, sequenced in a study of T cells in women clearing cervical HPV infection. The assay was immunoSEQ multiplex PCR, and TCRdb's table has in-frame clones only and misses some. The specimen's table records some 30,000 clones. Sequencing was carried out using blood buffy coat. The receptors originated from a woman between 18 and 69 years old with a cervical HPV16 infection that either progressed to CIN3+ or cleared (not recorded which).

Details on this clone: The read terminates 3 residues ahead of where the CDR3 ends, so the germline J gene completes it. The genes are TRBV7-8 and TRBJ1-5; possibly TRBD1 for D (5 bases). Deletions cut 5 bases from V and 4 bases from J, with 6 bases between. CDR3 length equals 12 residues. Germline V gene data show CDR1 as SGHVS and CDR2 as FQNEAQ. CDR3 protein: CASSDRNQPQHF. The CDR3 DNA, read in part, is TGTGCCAGCAGCGACAGAAATCAGCCC.

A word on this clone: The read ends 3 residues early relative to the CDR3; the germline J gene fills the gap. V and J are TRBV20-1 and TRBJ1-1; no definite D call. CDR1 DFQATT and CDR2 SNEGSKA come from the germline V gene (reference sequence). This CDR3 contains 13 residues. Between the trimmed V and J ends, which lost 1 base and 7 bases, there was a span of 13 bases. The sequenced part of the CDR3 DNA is TGCAGTGCTAGAGCCCCCGAGGCGGTTGAA. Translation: CSARAPEAVE. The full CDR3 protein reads CSARAPEAVEAFF.

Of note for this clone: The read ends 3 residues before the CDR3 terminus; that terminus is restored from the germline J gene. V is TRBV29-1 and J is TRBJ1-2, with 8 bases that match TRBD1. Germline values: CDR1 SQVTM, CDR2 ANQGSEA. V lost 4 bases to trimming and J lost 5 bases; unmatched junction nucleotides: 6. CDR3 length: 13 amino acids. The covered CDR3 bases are TGCAGCGTTGGGGCAGGGGGCGCGTATGGC. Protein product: CSVGAGGAYG. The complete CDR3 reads CSVGAGGAYGYTF. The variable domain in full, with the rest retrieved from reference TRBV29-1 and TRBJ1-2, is SAVISQKPSRDICQRGTSLTIQCQVDSQVTMMFWYRQQPGQSLTLIATANQGSEATYESGFVIDKFPISRPNLTFSTLTVSNMSPEDSSIYLCSVGAGGAYGYTFGSGTRLTVV.

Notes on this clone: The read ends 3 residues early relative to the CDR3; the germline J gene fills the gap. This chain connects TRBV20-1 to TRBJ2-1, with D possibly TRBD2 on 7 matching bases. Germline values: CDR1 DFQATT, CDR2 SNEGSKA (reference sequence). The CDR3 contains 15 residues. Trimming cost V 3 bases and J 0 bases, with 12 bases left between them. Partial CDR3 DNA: TGCAGTGCTAGCGGGGGGCCGAGCTCCTACAATGAG. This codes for CSASGGPSSYNE. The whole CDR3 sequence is CSASGGPSSYNEQFF.

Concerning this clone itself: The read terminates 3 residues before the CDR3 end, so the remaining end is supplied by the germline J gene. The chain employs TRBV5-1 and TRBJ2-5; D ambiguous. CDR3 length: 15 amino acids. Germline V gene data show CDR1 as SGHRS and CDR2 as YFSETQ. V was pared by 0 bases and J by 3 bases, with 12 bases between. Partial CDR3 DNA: TGCGCCAGCAGCTTGGTCTCTCACATTAAAGAGACC. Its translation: CASSLVSHIKET. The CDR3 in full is CASSLVSHIKETQYF.

The covered CDR3 bases are TGTGCTAGTGGTTCCACAATCGGGACTAGCGGGGGCCGATCCAGCTCCTACAATGAG. This sequence encodes CASGSTIGTSGGRSSSYNE. The full CDR3 protein reads CASGSTIGTSGGRSSSYNEQFF. The chain combines TRBV12-5 with TRBJ2-1, with 14 bases matching TRBD2. The read falls 3 residues short of the CDR3 end, and the missing part is taken from the germline J gene. CDR3 length: 22 residues. Germline assignment: CDR1 LGHNT and CDR2 FRNRAP. The trim removed 4 bases at V and 0 bases at J, leaving 17 bases unmatched.

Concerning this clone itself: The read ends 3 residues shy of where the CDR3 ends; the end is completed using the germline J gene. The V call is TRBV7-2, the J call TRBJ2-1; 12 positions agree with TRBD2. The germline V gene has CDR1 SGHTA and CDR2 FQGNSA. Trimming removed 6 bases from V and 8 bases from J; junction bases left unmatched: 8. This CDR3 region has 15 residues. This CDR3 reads CASSYSSGGAHEQFF. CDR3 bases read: TGTGCCAGCAGTTATTCTAGCGGGGGGGCCCATGAG.

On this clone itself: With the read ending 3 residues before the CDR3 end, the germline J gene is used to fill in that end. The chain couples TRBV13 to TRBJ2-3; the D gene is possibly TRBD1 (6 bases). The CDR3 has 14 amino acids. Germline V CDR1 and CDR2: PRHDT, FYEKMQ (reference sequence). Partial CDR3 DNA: TGTGCCAGCAGCGTGGGACAAACCCACCAGACG. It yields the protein CASSVGQTHQT. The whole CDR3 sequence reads CASSVGQTHQTQYF.

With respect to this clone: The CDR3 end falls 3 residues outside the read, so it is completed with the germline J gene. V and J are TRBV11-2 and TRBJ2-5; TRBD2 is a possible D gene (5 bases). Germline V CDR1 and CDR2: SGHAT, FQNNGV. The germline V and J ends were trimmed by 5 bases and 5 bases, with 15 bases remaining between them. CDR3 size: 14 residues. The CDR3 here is CASSRGASTETQYF. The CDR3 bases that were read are TGTGCCAGCAGCCGTGGTGCTAGCACGGAGACC.

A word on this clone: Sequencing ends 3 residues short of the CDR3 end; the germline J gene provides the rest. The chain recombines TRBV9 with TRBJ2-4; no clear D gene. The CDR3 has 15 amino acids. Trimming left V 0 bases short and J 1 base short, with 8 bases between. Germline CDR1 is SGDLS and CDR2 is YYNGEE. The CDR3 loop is CASSVGGTAKNIQYF. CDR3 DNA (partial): TGTGCCAGCAGCGTAGGCGGAACCGCCAAAAACATT.

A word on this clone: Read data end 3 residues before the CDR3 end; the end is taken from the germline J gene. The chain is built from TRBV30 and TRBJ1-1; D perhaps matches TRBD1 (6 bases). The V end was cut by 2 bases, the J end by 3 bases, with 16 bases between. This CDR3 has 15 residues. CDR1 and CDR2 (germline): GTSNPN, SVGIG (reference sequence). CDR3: CAWSPGGLSDTEAFF. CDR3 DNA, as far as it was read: TGTGCCTGGAGTCCTGGGGGCTTATCCGACACTGAA.

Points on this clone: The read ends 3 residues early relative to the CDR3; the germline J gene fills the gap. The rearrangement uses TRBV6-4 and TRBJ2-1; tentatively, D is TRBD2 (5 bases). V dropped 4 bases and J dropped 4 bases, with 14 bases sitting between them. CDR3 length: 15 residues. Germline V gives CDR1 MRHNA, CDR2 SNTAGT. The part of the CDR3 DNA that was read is TGTGCCAGCAGTGTCAAGGACTTCGATTACAATGAG. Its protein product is CASSVKDFDYNE. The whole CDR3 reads CASSVKDFDYNEQFF.

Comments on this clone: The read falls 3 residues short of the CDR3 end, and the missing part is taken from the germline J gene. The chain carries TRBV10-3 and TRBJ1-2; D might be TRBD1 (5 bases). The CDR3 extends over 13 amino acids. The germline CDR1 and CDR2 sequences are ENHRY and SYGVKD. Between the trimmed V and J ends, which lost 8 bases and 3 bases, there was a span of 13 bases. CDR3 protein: CAIGAGGDYGYTF. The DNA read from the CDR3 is TGTGCCATCGGGGCAGGAGGGGACTATGGC.

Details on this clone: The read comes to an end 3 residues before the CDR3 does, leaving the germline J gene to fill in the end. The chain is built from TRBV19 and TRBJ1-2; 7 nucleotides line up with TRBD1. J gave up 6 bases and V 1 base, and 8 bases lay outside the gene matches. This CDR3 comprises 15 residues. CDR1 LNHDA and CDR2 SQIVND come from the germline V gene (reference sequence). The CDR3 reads CASSIGDRVGDGYTF. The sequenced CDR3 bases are TGTGCCAGTAGTATAGGAGACAGGGTTGGGGATGGC.

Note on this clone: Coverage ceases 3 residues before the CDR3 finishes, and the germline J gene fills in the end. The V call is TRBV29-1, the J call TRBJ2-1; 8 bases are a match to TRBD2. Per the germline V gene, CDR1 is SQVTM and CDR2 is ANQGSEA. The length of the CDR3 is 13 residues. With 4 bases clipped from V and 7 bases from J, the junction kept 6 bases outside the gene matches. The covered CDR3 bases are TGCAGCGTTGGCGGGGGGCGGGGAAATGAG. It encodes CSVGGGRGNE. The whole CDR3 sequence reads CSVGGGRGNEQFF.

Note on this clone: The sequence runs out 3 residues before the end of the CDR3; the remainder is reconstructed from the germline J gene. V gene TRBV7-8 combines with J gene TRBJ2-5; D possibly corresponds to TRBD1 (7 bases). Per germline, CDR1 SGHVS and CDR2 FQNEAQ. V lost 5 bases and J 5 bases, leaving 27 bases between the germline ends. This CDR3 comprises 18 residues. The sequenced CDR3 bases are TGTGCCAGCAGCCCTTACAGGGGAGGACAATATTACGAGGAGACC. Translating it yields CASSPYRGGQYYEET. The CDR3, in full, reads CASSPYRGGQYYEETQYF.

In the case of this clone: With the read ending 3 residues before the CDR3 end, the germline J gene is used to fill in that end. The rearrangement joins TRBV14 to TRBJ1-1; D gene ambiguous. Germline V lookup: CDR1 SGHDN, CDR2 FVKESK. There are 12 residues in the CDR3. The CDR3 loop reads CASSQAGLAAFF. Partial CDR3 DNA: TGTGCCAGCAGCCAAGCAGGCTTGGCA. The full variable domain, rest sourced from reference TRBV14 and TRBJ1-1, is EAGVTQFPSHSVIEKGQTVTLRCDPISGHDNLYWYRRVMGKEIKFLLHFVKESKQDESGMPNNRFLAERTGGTYSTLKVQPAELEDSGVYFCASSQAGLAAFFGQGTRLTVV.

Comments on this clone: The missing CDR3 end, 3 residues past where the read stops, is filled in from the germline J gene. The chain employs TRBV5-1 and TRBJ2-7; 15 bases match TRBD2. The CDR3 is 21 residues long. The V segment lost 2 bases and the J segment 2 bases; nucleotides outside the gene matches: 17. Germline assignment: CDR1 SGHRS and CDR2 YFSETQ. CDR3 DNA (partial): TGCGCCAGCAGCTTCTCGGGAATGGGACTAGCGGGGGGACTCGGTACCTACGAG. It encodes CASSFSGMGLAGGLGTYE. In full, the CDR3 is CASSFSGMGLAGGLGTYEQYF.

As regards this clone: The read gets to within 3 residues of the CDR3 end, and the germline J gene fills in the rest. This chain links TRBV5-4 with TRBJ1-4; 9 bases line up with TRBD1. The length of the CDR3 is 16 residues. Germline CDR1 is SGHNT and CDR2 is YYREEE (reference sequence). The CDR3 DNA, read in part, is TGTGCCAGCAGAAAGGAGGGACAGGGACCAAATTCACCA. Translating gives CASRKEGQGPNSP. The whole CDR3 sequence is CASRKEGQGPNSPLFF.

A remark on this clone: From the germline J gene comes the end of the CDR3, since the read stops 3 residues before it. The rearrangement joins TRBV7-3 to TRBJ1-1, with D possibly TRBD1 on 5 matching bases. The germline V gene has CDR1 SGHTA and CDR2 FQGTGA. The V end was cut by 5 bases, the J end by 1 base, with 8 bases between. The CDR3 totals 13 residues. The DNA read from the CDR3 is TGTGCCAGCAGCCAGGGCAAGAACACTGAA. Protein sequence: CASSQGKNTE. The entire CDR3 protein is CASSQGKNTEAFF.

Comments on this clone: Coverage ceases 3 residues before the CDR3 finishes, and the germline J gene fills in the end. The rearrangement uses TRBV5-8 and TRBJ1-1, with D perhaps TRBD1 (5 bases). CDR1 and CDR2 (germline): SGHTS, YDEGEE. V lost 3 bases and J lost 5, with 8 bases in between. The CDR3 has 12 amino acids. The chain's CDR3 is CASSYGATEAFF. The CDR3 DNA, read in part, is TGTGCCAGCAGCTATGGGGCAACTGAA.

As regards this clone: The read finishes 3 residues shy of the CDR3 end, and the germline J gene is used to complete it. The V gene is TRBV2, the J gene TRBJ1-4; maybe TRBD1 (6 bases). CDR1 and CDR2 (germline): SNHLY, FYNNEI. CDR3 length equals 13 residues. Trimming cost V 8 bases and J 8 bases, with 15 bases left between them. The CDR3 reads CASGTRVREKLFF. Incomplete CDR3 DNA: TGTGCCAGCGGGACAAGGGTACGGGAAAAA.

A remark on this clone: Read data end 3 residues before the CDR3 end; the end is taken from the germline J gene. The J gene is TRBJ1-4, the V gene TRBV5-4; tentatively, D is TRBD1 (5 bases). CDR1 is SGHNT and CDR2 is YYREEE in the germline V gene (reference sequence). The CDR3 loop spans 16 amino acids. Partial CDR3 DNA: TGTGCCAGCAGCTTGTATGTCGGTCTGAGGGGTTCACCA. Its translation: CASSLYVGLRGSP. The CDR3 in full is CASSLYVGLRGSPLFF. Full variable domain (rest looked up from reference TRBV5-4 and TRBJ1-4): ETGVTQSPTHLIKTRGQQVTLRCSSQSGHNTVSWYQQALGQGPQFIFQYYREEENGRGNFPPRFSGLQFPNYSSELNVNALELDDSALYLCASSLYVGLRGSPLFFGSGTQLSVL.

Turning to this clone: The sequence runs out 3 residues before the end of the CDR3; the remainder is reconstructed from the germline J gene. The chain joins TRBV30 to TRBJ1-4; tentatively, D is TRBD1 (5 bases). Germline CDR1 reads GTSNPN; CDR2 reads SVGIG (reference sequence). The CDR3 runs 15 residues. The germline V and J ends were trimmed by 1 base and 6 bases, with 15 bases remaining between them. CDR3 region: CAWSGRTLLDEKLFF. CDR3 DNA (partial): TGTGCCTGGAGTGGGAGGACACTCTTAGATGAAAAA.

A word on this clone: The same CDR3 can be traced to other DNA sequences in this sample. Partial CDR3 DNA: TGTGCCAGTAGTACCGGGGGAGGCTTTGAA. It codes for CASSTGGGFE. The complete CDR3 protein is CASSTGGGFEAFF. The chain is built from TRBV19 and TRBJ1-1, with D maybe TRBD1 (5 bases). Sequencing ends 3 residues short of the CDR3 end; the germline J gene provides the rest. V was cut by 4 bases and J by 7 bases, with 13 bases left in between. The CDR3 covers 13 residues. Germline values: CDR1 LNHDA, CDR2 SQIVND (reference sequence).

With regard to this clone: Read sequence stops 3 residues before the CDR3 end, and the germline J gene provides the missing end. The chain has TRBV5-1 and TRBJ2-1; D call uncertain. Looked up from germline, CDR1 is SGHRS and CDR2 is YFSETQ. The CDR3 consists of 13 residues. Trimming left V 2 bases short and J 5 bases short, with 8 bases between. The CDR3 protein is CASSFRRDNEQFF. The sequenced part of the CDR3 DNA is TGCGCCAGCAGCTTTCGACGGGACAATGAG.

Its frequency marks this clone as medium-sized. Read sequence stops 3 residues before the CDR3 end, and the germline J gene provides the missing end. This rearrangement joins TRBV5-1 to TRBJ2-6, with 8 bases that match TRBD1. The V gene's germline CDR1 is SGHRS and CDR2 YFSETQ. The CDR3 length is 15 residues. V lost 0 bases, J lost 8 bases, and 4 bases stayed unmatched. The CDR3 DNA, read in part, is TGCGCCAGCAGCTTGGGGACAGGGTGGACCAACGTC. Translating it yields CASSLGTGWTNV. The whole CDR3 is CASSLGTGWTNVLTF.

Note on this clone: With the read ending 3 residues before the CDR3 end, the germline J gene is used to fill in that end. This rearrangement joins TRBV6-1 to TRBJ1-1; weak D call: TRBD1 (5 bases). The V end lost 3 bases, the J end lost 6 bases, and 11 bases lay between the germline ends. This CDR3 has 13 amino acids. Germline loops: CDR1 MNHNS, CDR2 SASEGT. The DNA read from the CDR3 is TGTGCCAGCAGTGAGGGGGGGGGATCTGAA. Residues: CASSEGGGSE. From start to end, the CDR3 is CASSEGGGSEAFF.

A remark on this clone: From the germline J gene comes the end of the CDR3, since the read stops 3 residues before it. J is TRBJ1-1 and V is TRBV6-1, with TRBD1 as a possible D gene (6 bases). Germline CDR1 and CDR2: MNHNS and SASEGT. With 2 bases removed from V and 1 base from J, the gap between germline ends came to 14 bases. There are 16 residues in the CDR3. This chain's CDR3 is CASSEYQGKANTEAFF. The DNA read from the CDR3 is TGTGCCAGCAGTGAATACCAGGGGAAGGCGAACACTGAA.

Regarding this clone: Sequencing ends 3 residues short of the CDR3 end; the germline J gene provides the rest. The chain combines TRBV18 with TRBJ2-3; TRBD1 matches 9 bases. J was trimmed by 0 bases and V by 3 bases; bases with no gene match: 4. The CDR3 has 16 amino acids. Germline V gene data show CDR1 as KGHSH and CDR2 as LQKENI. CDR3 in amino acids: CASSPGQGMSTDTQYF. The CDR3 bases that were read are TGTGCCAGCTCACCTGGACAGGGGATGAGCACAGATACG.

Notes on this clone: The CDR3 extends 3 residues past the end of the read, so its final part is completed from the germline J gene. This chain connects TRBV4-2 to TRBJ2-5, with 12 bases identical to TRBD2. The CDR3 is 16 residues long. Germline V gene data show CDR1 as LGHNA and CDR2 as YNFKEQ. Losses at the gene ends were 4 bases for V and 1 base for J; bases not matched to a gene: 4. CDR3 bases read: TGTGCCAGCAGCCTGGGGACTAGCGGGCCCCAAGAGACC. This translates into CASSLGTSGPQET. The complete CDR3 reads CASSLGTSGPQETQYF.